Following are 28 T cell receptor beta chains from one sample sequenced in a study of OX40 agonist ivuxolimab in advanced cancers. The table came from immunoSEQ multiplex PCR; TCRdb's copy has only in-frame clones and leaves some out. The table lists tens of thousands of clones, more than 85% of them singletons. Sample: CD4+ or CD8+ T cells sorted from blood, taken in a trial of the OX40 agonist ivuxolimab. These receptors came from an adult with an advanced solid tumor such as melanoma, head and neck, liver or kidney cancer.

This sequence joins TRBV7-2 and TRBJ2-3; TRBD1 aligns across 7 bases. The V gene end was trimmed by 4 bases and the J gene end by 14 bases; junction bases not matched to a gene: 9. The CDR3 runs to 12 residues. Germline loops: CDR1 SGHTA, CDR2 FQGNSA. CDR3 nucleotides: TGTGCCAGCAGCTCAAGCGACAGGGTTCGGTATTTT. This translates into CASSSSDRVRYF.

The chain couples TRBV7-2 to TRBJ1-1, with no clear D. This CDR3 contains 14 residues. Germline V lookup: CDR1 SGHTA, CDR2 FQGNSA. With 1 base removed from V and 1 base from J, the gap between germline ends came to 7 bases. The CDR3 coding sequence is TGTGCCAGCAGCTTAGGACACCAGAACACTGAAGCTTTCTTT. Protein sequence: CASSLGHQNTEAFF.

The chain couples TRBV29-1 to TRBJ2-7, with 7 bases lining up with TRBD1. V was clipped by 8 bases and J by 0 bases; unmatched bases: 7. Per the germline V gene, CDR1 is SQVTM and CDR2 is ANQGSEA. CDR3 length: 13 amino acids. The CDR3: CSSRTGPSYEQYF. CDR3 in DNA: TGCAGCTCGAGGACAGGTCCCTCCTACGAGCAGTACTTC.

This chain uses TRBV9 with TRBJ2-5; TRBD2 aligns across 12 bases. The J segment lost 2 bases and the V segment lost 0 bases, leaving 11 bases of the junction unmatched. CDR1 and CDR2 (germline): SGDLS, YYNGEE. The CDR3 loop spans 19 amino acids. DNA of the CDR3: TGTGCCAGCAGCGTAGCTTCCCCCGGGACTAGCGGGTTACAAGAGACCCAGTACTTC. Its translation is CASSVASPGTSGLQETQYF.

The chain carries TRBV6-5 and TRBJ2-5; 7 nucleotides match TRBD2. Germline V gene sequence: CDR1 MNHEY, CDR2 SVGAGI. CDR3 size: 12 residues. Trimming cost V 8 bases and J 5 bases; bases outside gene matches: 5. This CDR3 is CASARGSETQYF. DNA for the CDR3: TGTGCCAGCGCCCGCGGGAGTGAGACCCAGTACTTC.

This chain uses TRBV20-1 with TRBJ2-5; D unresolved. In germline, CDR1 is DFQATT, CDR2 SNEGSKA (reference sequence). This CDR3 spans 11 amino acids. V lost 5 bases and J 4 bases, leaving 8 bases between the germline ends. CDR3 DNA: TGCAGTGCTGGCTCGTTAGAGACCCAGTACTTC. Translation: CSAGSLETQYF.

The chain uses TRBV30 and TRBJ2-5; 7 bases agree with TRBD2. The CDR3 extends over 12 amino acids. Germline trimming cut 2 bases from V and 5 bases from J; bases unmatched to any gene: 2. The germline gives CDR1 GTSNPN, CDR2 SVGIG (reference sequence). The CDR3 loop is CAWSWGGETQYF. The CDR3 DNA follows: TGTGCCTGGAGTTGGGGGGGGGAGACCCAGTACTTC.

The V gene is TRBV30, the J gene TRBJ2-1; 13 nucleotides match TRBD2. CDR3 length: 14 amino acids. From germline, CDR1 is GTSNPN and CDR2 SVGIG (reference sequence). J gave up 4 bases and V 6 bases, and 3 bases lay outside the gene matches. CDR3 bases: TGTGCCTGCGGGACTAGCGGGATATACAATGAGCAGTTCTTC. Amino acid sequence: CACGTSGIYNEQFF.

The rearrangement uses TRBV6-6 and TRBJ2-1; TRBD2 matches at 7 bases. The CDR3 is made up of 12 amino acids. V dropped 8 bases and J dropped 8; count of bases not matched to a gene: 6. Germline V gene sequence: CDR1 MNHNY, CDR2 SVGAGI (reference sequence). The CDR3 DNA is TGTGCCAGCCGAGGCGGGAGCTATGAGCAGTTCTTC. It yields the protein CASRGGSYEQFF.

This clone came up once. The gene calls are TRBV7-2 and TRBJ2-3; 11 positions match TRBD2. V was pared by 2 bases and J by 8 bases, with 12 bases of the junction left unmatched. There are 17 residues in the CDR3. CDR1 and CDR2 (germline): SGHTA, FQGNSA. CDR3 DNA sequence: TGTGCCAGCAGCTTACACGCAACTAGCGGGGGTGGAGGTACGCAGTATTTT. Translated, it gives CASSLHATSGGGGTQYF.

The genes are TRBV29-1 and TRBJ2-4; D gene uncertain. This CDR3 is built from 9 residues. Germline CDR1 is SQVTM and CDR2 is ANQGSEA. Trimming cost V 3 bases and J 15 bases, with 9 bases left between them. The CDR3 DNA follows: TGCAGCGTTGATCAGGCGCCGTACTTC. Translation gives CSVDQAPYF. Variable domain in full (rest from reference TRBV29-1 and TRBJ2-4): SAVISQKPSRDICQRGTSLTIQCQVDSQVTMMFWYRQQPGQSLTLIATANQGSEATYESGFVIDKFPISRPNLTFSTLTVSNMSPEDSSIYLCSVDQAPYFGAGTRLSVL.

The chain joins TRBV18 to TRBJ2-5; D gene ambiguous. The germline V gene encodes CDR1 KGHSH and CDR2 LQKENI. The CDR3 is made up of 14 amino acids. The V end was cut by 0 bases, the J end by 2 bases, with 7 bases between. CDR3 sequence: CASSPPVRQETQYF. DNA of the CDR3: TGTGCCAGCTCACCACCCGTCAGGCAAGAGACCCAGTACTTC.

The genes are TRBV27 and TRBJ1-6, with D unresolved. Between the trimmed V and J ends, which lost 3 bases and 8 bases, there was a span of 11 bases. The germline CDR1 and CDR2 sequences are MNHEY and SMNVEV (reference sequence). The CDR3 covers 14 residues. CDR3 residues: CASSLVIRDSPLHF. The CDR3 DNA reads TGTGCCAGCAGTTTGGTGATCCGGGATTCACCCCTCCACTTT.

The chain is built from TRBV11-3 and TRBJ2-3; 9 bases are shared with TRBD2. The V segment lost 5 bases and the J segment 2 bases; nucleotides outside the gene matches: 8. Per the germline V gene, CDR1 is SGHNT and CDR2 is YENEEA. The CDR3 consists of 16 residues. DNA of the CDR3: TGTGCCAGCAGCCAGCGGACTAGCGAAATCACAGATACGCAGTATTTT. Translation gives CASSQRTSEITDTQYF.

This rearrangement joins TRBV5-4 to TRBJ2-3, with TRBD2 matching 7 bases. The ends lost 1 base at V and 7 bases at J; junction bases unmatched: 18. From germline, CDR1 is SGHNT and CDR2 YYREEE (reference sequence). CDR3 length: 18 residues. CDR3 coding DNA: TGTGCCAGCAGCTTGCCCAACACGGCGGGAGCGGTTTCACATACGCAGTATTTT. It encodes CASSLPNTAGAVSHTQYF.

This chain connects TRBV9 to TRBJ2-1, with TRBD1 identical over 7 bases. The CDR3 length is 17 residues. With V trimmed by 0 bases and J by 0 bases, 6 bases remained unmatched. The V gene's germline CDR1 is SGDLS and CDR2 YYNGEE. The CDR3 coding sequence is TGTGCCAGCAGCGTAGGAGGGACAGCTAGCTCCTACAATGAGCAGTTCTTC. Protein sequence: CASSVGGTASSYNEQFF. The variable domain in full, with the rest retrieved from reference TRBV9 and TRBJ2-1, is DSGVTQTPKHLITATGQRVTLRCSPRSGDLSVYWYQQSLDQGLQFLIQYYNGEERAKGNILERFSAQQFPDLHSELNLSSLELGDSALYFCASSVGGTASSYNEQFFGPGTRLTVL.

A few counts support this clone. This sequence joins TRBV10-3 and TRBJ1-2, with D possibly TRBD1 on 6 matching bases. This CDR3 has 13 amino acids. Between the trimmed V and J ends, which lost 3 bases and 3 bases, there was a span of 8 bases. Per the germline V gene, CDR1 is ENHRY and CDR2 is SYGVKD. The CDR3 reads CAISEQGDYGYTF. In nucleotides, the CDR3 is TGTGCCATCAGTGAACAGGGTGACTATGGCTACACCTTC.

The J gene is TRBJ2-1, the V gene TRBV18; D gene ambiguous. Trimming took off 1 base at V and 5 bases at J, with 0 bases between the two ends. In germline, CDR1 is KGHSH, CDR2 LQKENI. The CDR3 loop spans 11 amino acids. The CDR3 nucleotides are TGTGCCAGCTCACCACACAATGAGCAGTTCTTC. Translating it yields CASSPHNEQFF. The full variable domain, rest sourced from reference TRBV18 and TRBJ2-1, is NAGVMQNPRHLVRRRGQEARLRCSPMKGHSHVYWYRQLPEEGLKFMVYLQKENIIDESGMPKERFSAEFPKEGPSILRIQQVVRGDSAAYFCASSPHNEQFFGPGTRLTVL.

The gene calls are TRBV10-3 and TRBJ1-3, with D possibly being TRBD1 (5 bases). V was clipped by 2 bases and J by 4 bases, with 15 bases between them. The CDR3 is made up of 16 amino acids. Germline V CDR1 and CDR2: ENHRY, SYGVKD. The CDR3 loop is CAISETPRDAGNTIYF. The CDR3 DNA follows: TGTGCCATCAGTGAGACTCCTCGGGACGCCGGAAACACCATATATTTT.

This clone was seen a single time. The gene calls are TRBV6-1 and TRBJ2-7; 11 bases map to TRBD1. Germline V gives CDR1 MNHNS, CDR2 SASEGT. J gave up 6 bases and V 4 bases, and 5 bases lay outside the gene matches. This CDR3 contains 14 residues. CDR3 sequence reads: CASSGTGGRPEQYF. For the CDR3, the DNA is TGTGCCAGCAGTGGGACAGGGGGCCGCCCCGAGCAGTACTTC.

The chain is built from TRBV18 and TRBJ2-3; tentative D call: TRBD1 (7 bases). V lost 3 bases to trimming and J lost 1 base, with 17 bases between them. CDR3 length: 17 residues. The germline V gene has CDR1 KGHSH and CDR2 LQKENI. This CDR3 reads CASSPPGGQKRTDTQYF. In nucleotides, the CDR3 is TGTGCCAGCTCACCCCCAGGGGGGCAGAAACGCACAGATACGCAGTATTTT.

The chain recombines TRBV4-2 with TRBJ1-2, with D perhaps matching TRBD1 (6 bases). The germline V and J ends were trimmed by 1 base and 2 bases, with 11 bases remaining between them. Germline V gene lookup returns CDR1 LGHNA and CDR2 YNFKEQ. CDR3 length: 15 residues. This CDR3 reads CASSQVSDSNYGYTF. The CDR3 DNA is TGTGCCAGCAGCCAAGTTTCGGACAGCAACTATGGCTACACCTTC.

The chain carries TRBV18 and TRBJ1-3; 7 bases fit TRBD1. The ends lost 3 bases at V and 4 bases at J; junction bases unmatched: 9. The germline V gene has CDR1 KGHSH and CDR2 LQKENI. The CDR3 sequence is 16 residues long. The DNA of the CDR3 is TGTGCCAGCTCACCGGATTCGACAGGGACAGGAAACACCATATATTTT. Its protein is CASSPDSTGTGNTIYF.

CDR3 sequence (DNA): TGTGCTAGTGGGTTACAGGGTATCGGGGCTGAAGCTTTCTTT. This gives the protein CASGLQGIGAEAFF. The chain recombines TRBV12-5 with TRBJ1-1; D might be TRBD1 (6 bases). The CDR3 extends over 14 amino acids. Germline values: CDR1 LGHNT, CDR2 FRNRAP. V shed 6 bases and J shed 6 bases, with 17 bases lying between them.

The chain is built from TRBV30 and TRBJ1-1, with D unclear. This CDR3 is 14 amino acids long. V was cut by 0 bases and J by 0 bases, with 8 bases left in between. CDR1 and CDR2 (germline): GTSNPN, SVGIG (reference sequence). The CDR3, as DNA: TGTGCCTGGAGTGTACGACCCATGAACACTGAAGCTTTCTTT. Protein: CAWSVRPMNTEAFF.

The chain recombines TRBV2 with TRBJ2-1, with TRBD2 matching 10 bases. V lost 2 bases and J lost 5; bases outside the gene matches: 9. The CDR3 has 17 residues. In germline, CDR1 is SNHLY, CDR2 FYNNEI. The CDR3: CASSETGLAEPHNEQFF. CDR3 coding DNA: TGTGCCAGCAGTGAAACAGGACTAGCGGAGCCTCACAATGAGCAGTTCTTC.

This clone was seen more than once but under ten times. The rearrangement uses TRBV2 and TRBJ1-1; TRBD1 might be the D (6 bases). V lost 6 bases and J 4 bases, leaving 12 bases between the germline ends. The CDR3 consists of 13 residues. The germline V gene encodes CDR1 SNHLY and CDR2 FYNNEI. The CDR3 loop is CASRDRSTTEAFF. The CDR3, as DNA: TGTGCCAGCAGGGACAGATCGACCACTGAAGCTTTCTTT.

This chain uses TRBV7-7 with TRBJ2-3, with D perhaps matching TRBD2 (5 bases). Germline assignment: CDR1 SSHAT and CDR2 FNYEAQ (reference sequence). This CDR3 spans 12 amino acids. V was clipped by 5 bases and J by 6 bases, with 9 bases between them. In DNA, the CDR3 is TGTGCCAGCAGCGAGACGGGGGATACGCAGTATTTT. Translation: CASSETGDTQYF.